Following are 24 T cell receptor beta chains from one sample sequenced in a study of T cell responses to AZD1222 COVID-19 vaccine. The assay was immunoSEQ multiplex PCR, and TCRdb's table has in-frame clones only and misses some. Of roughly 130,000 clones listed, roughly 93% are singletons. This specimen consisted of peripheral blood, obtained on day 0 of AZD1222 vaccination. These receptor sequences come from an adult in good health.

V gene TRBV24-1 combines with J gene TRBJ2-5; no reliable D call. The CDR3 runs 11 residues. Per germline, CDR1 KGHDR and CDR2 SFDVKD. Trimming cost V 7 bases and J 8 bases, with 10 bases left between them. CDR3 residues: CATSRGRTQYF. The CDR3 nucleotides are TGTGCCACCAGCCGAGGCAGAACCCAGTACTTC.

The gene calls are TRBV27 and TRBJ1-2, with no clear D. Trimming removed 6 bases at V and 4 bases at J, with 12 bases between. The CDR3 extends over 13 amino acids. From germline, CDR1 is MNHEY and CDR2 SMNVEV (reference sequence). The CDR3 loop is CASSPSESYGYTF. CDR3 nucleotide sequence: TGTGCCAGCAGCCCATCGGAATCCTATGGCTACACCTTC.

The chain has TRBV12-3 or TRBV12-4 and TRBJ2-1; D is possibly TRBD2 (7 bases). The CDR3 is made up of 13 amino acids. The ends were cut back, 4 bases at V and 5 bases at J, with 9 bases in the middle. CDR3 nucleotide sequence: TGTGCCAGCAGTTGGGGGGGGCACAATGAGCAGTTCTTC. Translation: CASSWGGHNEQFF.

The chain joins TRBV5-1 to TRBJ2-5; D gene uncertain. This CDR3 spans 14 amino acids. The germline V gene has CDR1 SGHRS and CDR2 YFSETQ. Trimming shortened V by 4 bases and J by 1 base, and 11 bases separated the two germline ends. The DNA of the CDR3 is TGCGCCAGCAGCCCCATTGGCCCCCAAGAGACCCAGTACTTC. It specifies CASSPIGPQETQYF.

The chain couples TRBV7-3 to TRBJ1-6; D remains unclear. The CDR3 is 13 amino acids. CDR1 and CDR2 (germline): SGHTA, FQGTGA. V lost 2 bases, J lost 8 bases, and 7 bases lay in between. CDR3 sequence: CASSLDGDSPLHF. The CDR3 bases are TGTGCCAGCAGCTTAGATGGGGATTCACCCCTCCACTTT.

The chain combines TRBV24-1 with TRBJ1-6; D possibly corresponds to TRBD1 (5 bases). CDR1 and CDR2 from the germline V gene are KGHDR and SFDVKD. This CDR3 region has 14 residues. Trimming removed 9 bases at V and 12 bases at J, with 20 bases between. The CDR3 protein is CATDWGLYPIPLHF. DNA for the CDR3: TGTGCCACCGACTGGGGACTTTACCCCATACCCCTCCACTTT.

CDR3 residues: CASSSGQGANEKLFF. Here the CDR3 DNA reads TGCGCCAGCAGCTCAGGACAGGGGGCAAATGAAAAACTGTTTTTT. The chain joins TRBV5-1 to TRBJ1-4, with TRBD1 identical over 11 bases. CDR1 is SGHRS and CDR2 is YFSETQ in the germline V gene. The CDR3 is 15 amino acids. V gave up 3 bases and J gave up 5 bases; unmatched junction bases: 3.

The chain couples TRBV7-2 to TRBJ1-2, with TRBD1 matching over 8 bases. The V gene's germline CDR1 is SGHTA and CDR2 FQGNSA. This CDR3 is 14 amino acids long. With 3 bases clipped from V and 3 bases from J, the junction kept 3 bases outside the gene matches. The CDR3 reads CASSFQGADYGYTF. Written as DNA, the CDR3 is TGTGCCAGCAGCTTTCAGGGGGCTGACTATGGCTACACCTTC.

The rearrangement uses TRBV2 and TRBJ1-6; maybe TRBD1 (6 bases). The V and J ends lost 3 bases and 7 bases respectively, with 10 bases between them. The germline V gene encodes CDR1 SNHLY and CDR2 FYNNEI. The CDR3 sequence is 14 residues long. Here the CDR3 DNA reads TGTGCCAGCAGTGAGGAAGGGGGGAATTCACCCCTCCACTTT. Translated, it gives CASSEEGGNSPLHF.

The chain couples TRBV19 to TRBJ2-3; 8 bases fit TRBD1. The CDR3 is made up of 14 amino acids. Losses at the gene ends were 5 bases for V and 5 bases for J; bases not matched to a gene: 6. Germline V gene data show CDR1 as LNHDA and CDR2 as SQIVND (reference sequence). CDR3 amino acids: CASSLGQVGDTQYF. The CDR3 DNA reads TGTGCCAGTAGTCTGGGACAGGTGGGAGATACGCAGTATTTT.

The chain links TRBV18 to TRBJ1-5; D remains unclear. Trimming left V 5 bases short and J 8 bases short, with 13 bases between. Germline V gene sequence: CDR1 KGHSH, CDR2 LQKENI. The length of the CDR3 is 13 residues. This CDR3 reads CASSLADQEPQHF. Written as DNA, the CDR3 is TGTGCCAGCTCATTGGCGGACCAAGAGCCCCAGCATTTT.

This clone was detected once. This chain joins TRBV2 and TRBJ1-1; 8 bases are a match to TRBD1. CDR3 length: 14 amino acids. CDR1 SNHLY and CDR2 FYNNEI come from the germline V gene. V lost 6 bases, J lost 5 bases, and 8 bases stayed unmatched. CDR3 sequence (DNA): TGTGCCAGCAGAGCAGGGGGCGCGTCGACTGAAGCTTTCTTT. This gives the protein CASRAGGASTEAFF.

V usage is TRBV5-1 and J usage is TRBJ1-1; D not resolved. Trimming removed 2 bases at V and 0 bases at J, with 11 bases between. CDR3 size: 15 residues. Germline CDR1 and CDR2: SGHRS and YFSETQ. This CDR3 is CASSFGPTVNTEAFF. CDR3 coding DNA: TGCGCCAGCAGCTTTGGACCAACGGTGAACACTGAAGCTTTCTTT.

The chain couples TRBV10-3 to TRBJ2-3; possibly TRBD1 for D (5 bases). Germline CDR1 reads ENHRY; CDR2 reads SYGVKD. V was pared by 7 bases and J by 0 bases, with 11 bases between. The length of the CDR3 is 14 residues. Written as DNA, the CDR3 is TGTGCCATCACCGCAGACAGTAGCACAGATACGCAGTATTTT. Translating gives CAITADSSTDTQYF.

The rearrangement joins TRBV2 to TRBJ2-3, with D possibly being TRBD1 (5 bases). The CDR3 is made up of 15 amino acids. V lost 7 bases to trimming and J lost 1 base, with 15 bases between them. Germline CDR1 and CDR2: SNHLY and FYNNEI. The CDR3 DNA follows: TGTGCCAGCAAAAGGTGGGAAGGGGGCACAGATACGCAGTATTTT. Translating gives CASKRWEGGTDTQYF.

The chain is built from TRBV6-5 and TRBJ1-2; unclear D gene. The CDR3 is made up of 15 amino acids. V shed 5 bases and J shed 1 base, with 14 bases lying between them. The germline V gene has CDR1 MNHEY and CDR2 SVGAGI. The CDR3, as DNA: TGTGCCAGCAGTCGCCGTGCGGGTCGTAACTATGGCTACACCTTC. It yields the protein CASSRRAGRNYGYTF.

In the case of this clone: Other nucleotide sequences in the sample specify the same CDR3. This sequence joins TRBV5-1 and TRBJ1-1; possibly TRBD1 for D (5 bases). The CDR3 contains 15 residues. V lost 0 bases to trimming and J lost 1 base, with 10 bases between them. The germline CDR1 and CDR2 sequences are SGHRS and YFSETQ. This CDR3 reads CASSLVGGPNTEAFF. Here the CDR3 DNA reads TGCGCCAGCAGCTTGGTCGGGGGTCCGAACACTGAAGCTTTCTTT. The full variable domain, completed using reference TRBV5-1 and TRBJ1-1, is KAGVTQTPRYLIKTRGQQVTLSCSPISGHRSVSWYQQTPGQGLQFLFEYFSETQRNKGNFPGRFSGRQFSNSRSEMNVSTLELGDSALYLCASSLVGGPNTEAFFGQGTRLTVV.

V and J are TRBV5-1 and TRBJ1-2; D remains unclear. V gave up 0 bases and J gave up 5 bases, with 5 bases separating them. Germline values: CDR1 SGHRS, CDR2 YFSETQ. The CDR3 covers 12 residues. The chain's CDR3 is CASSLEAYGYTF. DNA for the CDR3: TGCGCCAGCAGCTTGGAGGCATATGGCTACACCTTC.

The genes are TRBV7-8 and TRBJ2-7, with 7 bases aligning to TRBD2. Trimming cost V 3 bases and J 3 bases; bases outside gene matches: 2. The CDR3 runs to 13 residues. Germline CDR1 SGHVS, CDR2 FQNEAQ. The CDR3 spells CASSFRTSYEQYF. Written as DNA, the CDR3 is TGTGCCAGCAGCTTTCGGACTAGCTACGAGCAGTACTTC.

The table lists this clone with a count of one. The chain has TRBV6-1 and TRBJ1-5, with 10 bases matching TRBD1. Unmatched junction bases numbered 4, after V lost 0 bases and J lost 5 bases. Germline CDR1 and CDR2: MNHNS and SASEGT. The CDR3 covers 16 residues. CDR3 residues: CASSEAGQGKYQPQHF. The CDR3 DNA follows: TGTGCCAGCAGTGAAGCGGGACAGGGGAAATATCAGCCCCAGCATTTT.

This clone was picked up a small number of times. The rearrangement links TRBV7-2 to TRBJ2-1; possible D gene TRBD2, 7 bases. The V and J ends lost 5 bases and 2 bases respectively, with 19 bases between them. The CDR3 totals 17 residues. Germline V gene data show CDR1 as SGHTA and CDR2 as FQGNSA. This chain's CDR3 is CASSQGKSGITYNEQFF. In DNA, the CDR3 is TGTGCCAGCAGCCAGGGGAAAAGCGGGATAACCTACAATGAGCAGTTCTTC.

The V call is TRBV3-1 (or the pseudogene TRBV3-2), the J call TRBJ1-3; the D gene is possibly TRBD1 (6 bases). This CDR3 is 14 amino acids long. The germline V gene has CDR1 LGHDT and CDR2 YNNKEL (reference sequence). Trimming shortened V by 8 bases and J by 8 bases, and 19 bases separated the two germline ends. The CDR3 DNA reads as TGTGCCAGCGCACTTTCGCCAGGGGCTGACACCATATATTTT. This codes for CASALSPGADTIYF.

The CDR3 sequence: CASSLTRGTVRYGYTF. The CDR3 DNA sequence: TGTGCCAGCAGCTTAACCCGGGGGACAGTACGCTATGGCTACACCTTC. The chain links TRBV11-3 to TRBJ1-2; TRBD1 agrees at 7 bases. The CDR3 sequence is 16 residues long. With 2 bases clipped from V and 4 bases from J, the junction kept 10 bases outside the gene matches. CDR1 and CDR2 from the germline V gene are SGHNT and YENEEA.

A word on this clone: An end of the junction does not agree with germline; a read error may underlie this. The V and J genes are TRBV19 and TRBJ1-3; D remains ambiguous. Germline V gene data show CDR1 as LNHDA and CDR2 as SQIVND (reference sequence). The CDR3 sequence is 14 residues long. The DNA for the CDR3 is TGTGCCAGTAGTATAGATCTCCCGGGAAGCACCATATATTTT. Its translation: CASSIDLPGSTIYF.